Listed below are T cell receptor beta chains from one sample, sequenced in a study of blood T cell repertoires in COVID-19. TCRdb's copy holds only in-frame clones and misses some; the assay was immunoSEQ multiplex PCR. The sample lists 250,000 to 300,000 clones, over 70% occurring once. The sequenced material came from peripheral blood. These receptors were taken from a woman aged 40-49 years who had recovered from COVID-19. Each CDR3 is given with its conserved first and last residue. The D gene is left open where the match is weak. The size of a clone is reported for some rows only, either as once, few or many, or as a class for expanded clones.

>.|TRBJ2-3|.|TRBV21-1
TGTGCCAGCAGCCCCCCGGACAGGGGGTCTAAAGATACGCAGTATTTT
CASSPPDRGSKDTQYF
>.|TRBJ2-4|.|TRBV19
TGTGCCAGTAGTTCAAGGGGAGGACTAGCCAAAAACATTCAGTACTTC
CASSSRGGLAKNIQYF
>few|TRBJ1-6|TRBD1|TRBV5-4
TGTGCCAGCAGCCGGGGACAGGGTAGCTCCTATAATTCACCCCTCCACTTT
CASSRGQGSSYNSPLHF
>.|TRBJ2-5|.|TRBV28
TGTGCCAGCAGTCACCTTCCCGCAGGGCCAAATACCCAGTACTTC
CASSHLPAGPNTQYF
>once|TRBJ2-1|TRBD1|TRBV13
TGTGCCAGCAGCCCAGCCGGGACAGGGAGACGCGATGAGCAGTTCTTC
CASSPAGTGRRDEQFF
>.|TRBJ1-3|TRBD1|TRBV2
TGTGCCAGCAGTGATCAACAGGGGGTAGGAAACACCATATATTTT
CASSDQQGVGNTIYF
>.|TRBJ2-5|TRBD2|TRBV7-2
TGTGCCAGCAGCCCATCCCCGGGGACTAGCGGGGGGAAGACCCAGTACTTC
CASSPSPGTSGGKTQYF
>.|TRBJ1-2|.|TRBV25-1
TGTGCCAGCAGTGATCCAGGGGCAATTGATGGCTACACCTTC
CASSDPGAIDGYTF
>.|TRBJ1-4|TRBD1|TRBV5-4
TGTGCCAGCAGCTCCCGCCAGGGGGGAACGGATGAAAAACTGTTTTTT
CASSSRQGGTDEKLFF
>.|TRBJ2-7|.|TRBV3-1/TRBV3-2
TGTGCCAGCAGCCAGGAGGGTGGAACGAGCACCTACTTC
CASSQEGGTSTYF
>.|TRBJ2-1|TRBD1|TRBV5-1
TGCGCCAGCAGCCCTGGACAGGGGGCCTACAATGAGCAGTTCTTC
CASSPGQGAYNEQFF
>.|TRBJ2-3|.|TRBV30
TGTGCCTGGAGTTCACGCGGGGGCGTAGATACGCAGTATTTT
CAWSSRGGVDTQYF
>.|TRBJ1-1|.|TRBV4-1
TGCGCCAGCAGCCCCCCTGACTACACTGAAGCTTTCTTT
CASSPPDYTEAFF
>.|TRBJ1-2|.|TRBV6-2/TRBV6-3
TGTGCCAGCAGTCCCGGGACTCACTATGGCTACACCTTC
CASSPGTHYGYTF
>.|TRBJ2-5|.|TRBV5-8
TGTGCCAGCAGCATAAAAGGACTCCAAGAGACCCAGTACTTC
CASSIKGLQETQYF
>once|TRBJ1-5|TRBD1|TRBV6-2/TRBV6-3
TGTGCCAGCAGTTACCGGACAGGAATCAATCAGCCCCAGCATTTT
CASSYRTGINQPQHF
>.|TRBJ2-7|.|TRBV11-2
TGTGCCAGCAGCTCACTCAGGGGACCCTACGAGCAGTACTTC
CASSSLRGPYEQYF
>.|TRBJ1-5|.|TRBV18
TGTGCCAGCTCACCAGCTCGGACACCATTAGGCAATCAGCCCCAGCATTTT
CASSPARTPLGNQPQHF
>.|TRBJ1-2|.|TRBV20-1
TGCAGTGCTAGTGGTATATTAGCAGGGGACTATGGCTACACCTTC
CSASGILAGDYGYTF
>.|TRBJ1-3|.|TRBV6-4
TGTGCCAGCAGGGGCGAGCCTGGAAACACCATATATTTT
CASRGEPGNTIYF
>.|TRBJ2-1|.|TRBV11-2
TGTGCCAGCAGCCTAGGGCGGGGTAGCCATGAGCAGTTCTTC
CASSLGRGSHEQFF
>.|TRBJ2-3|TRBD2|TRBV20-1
TGCAGTGCTAGTGGCGCTAGCGGGTCCACAGATACGCAGTATTTT
CSASGASGSTDTQYF
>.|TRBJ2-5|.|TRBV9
TGTGCCAGCAGCGCGGGCGGGACCCAAGAGACCCAGTACTTC
CASSAGGTQETQYF
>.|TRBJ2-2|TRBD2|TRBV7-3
TGTGCCAGCAGCCAACTAGGGACTAGCGAGGCCACCGGGGAGCTGTTTTTT
CASSQLGTSEATGELFF
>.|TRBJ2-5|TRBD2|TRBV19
TGTGCCAGTAGCTGGACTAGCGGGAATCCGGAGACCCAGTACTTC
CASSWTSGNPETQYF
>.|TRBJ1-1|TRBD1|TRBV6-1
TGTGCCAGCAGTGAAGGGGGGACAGGGGTCCTTGAAGCTTTCTTT
CASSEGGTGVLEAFF
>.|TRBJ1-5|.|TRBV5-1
TGCGCCAGCAGCTTGGACGGACAACTCAATCAGCCCCAGCATTTT
CASSLDGQLNQPQHF
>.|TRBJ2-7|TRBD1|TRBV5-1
TGCGCCAGCAGCTCTCGCACTGGGACAGTATACGAGCAGTACTTC
CASSSRTGTVYEQYF